Sequencing of this T cell receptor (beta chain) was carried out in a study of T cells in localized non-small cell lung cancer. Study-wide findings and caveats: Elevated blood T cell density was associated with longer overall survival. Sequence data derive from only one tumor region, so heterogeneity remains possible. Uninvolved adjacent lung had more T cell clonality than any other tissue, topping tumor.

Trimming at V came to 6 bases and at J to 4 bases, leaving 8 bases not matched to a gene. The CDR3 is 15 amino acids. CDR1 and CDR2 (germline): MDHEN, SYDVKM. Repertoires were generated with immunoSEQ multiplex PCR, while TCRdb's copy carries only in-frame clones and drops some. The sample includes more than 2,000 clones, about a sixth of them seen just once. This clone showed up just a few times. Its antigen is unidentified. The receptor was isolated from a female donor of 60 years or more with stage I squamous cell lung carcinoma. The sample in question was lung tumor tissue, obtained before any cancer treatment. This chain joins TRBV28 and TRBJ1-5; the match to TRBD1 covers 8 bases. DNA of the CDR3: TGTGCCAGCAGGGGACCTGACAGGGGAAATCAGCCCCAGCATTTT. Amino acids: CASRGPDRGNQPQHF.